This record covers a single T cell receptor beta chain. The antigen it recognizes is unknown. No base qualities exist here, and no much larger clone lies one base off it. Between the V and J ends, shortened by 1 base and 4 bases respectively, the junction contains 9 bases. The CDR3 measures 14 amino acids from cysteine to phenylalanine. The kept DNA is CDR3 alone, 42 bases in frame from the first base. From the germline V gene, CDR1 is SGHRS and CDR2 is YFSETQ. The record originates from a study of blood T cell repertoires in COVID-19 (dated by TCRdb to 2018 to 2021). Concerning the study at large: Samples covering the acute and convalescent phases of COVID-19 were provided by collaborators in the United States, Italy and Spain. The prospective study material was composed of cDNA or gDNA derived from T cells, B-cell-depleted T cells, or PBMCs. Subjects who had been exposed to COVID-19, were actively infected with it, or had recovered from it provided the deeply sampled blood TCRbeta repertoires that made up the dataset. A freely available public database, intended as a resource for researchers studying the immune response to SARS-CoV-2, is where the repertoires were released. The samples were drawn from two sources: the first 160 participants of the ongoing ImmuneRACE study, and over 950 subjects contributed by 6 global collaborators. Nearly every sample came with metadata listing a de-identified subject ID, COVID-19 status, age in years and sex. HLA class I and class II types, where available, came from metadata supplied by the sample provider rather than from assay-based typing.

TCRbeta CDR3 regions were amplified from genomic DNA by means of the immunoSEQ Assay, a bias-controlled multiplex PCR. Turning to the authors' computational methods: Within the assay, amplification of reference gene primers was used to estimate how many nucleated cells each sample contained. To quantify the absolute abundance of each unique TCRbeta CDR3 rearrangement, sequence reads were collapsed and filtered. For each sample, productive Simpson clonality was calculated as the square root of Simpson's diversity index across productive rearrangements. Imported from immuneACCESS, the table was reduced by TCRdb to in-frame sequences with V and J called. These copies leave out some clones; in studies compared against another copy, an unresolved V gene accounts for under half, and the cause of the remainder is not known. Clone size and V and J calls were adopted from that table, with D and trimming inferred from the DNA. Present in this sample are almost 350,000 clones, 89% of which were seen just once. Under 5% of the sample lies in the top ten.

One collaborating source in Seattle enrolled patients while the patients were actively infected and followed the patients over time throughout the course of disease. Collaborating institutions collected whole blood in K2EDTA tubes following their own protocols. Collaborator samples were shipped for TCRbeta analysis as frozen whole blood, isolated PBMCs, or DNA extracted from either sample type. What the research found in general, with its limitations: The quantity of clinical and demographic metadata differed by source and by participant and was supplied without curation.

The sample was peripheral blood. Rearrangement joined TRBV5-1 to TRBJ2-1; a tentative D match to TRBD2 spans 5 bases. The clonotype originates from a woman aged 55-69 years with COVID-19, enrolled during active disease. The CDR3 amino acid sequence is: CASSLIGGYNEQFF. The DNA reads as follows: TGCGCCAGCAGCTTGATAGGAGGTTACAATGAGCAGTTCTTC.